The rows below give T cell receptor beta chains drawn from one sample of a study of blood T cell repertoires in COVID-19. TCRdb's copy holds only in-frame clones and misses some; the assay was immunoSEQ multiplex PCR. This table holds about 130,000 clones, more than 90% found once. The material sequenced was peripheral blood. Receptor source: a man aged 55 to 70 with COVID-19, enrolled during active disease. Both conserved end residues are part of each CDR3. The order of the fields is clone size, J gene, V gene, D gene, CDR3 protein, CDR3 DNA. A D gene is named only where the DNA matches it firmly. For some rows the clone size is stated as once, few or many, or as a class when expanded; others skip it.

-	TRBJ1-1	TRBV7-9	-	CASSGWVGGDTEAFF	TGTGCCAGCAGCGGCTGGGTCGGGGGAGACACTGAAGCTTTCTTT
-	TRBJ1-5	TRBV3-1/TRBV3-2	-	CASSQDLIQPQHF	TGTGCCAGCAGCCAAGACCTAATCCAGCCCCAGCATTTT
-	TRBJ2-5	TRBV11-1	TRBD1	CASSAGTGAQETQYF	TGTGCCAGCAGCGCCGGGACAGGGGCCCAAGAGACCCAGTACTTC
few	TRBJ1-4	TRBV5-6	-	CASSLVGRDNEKLFF	TGTGCCAGCAGCTTAGTGGGCAGGGATAATGAAAAACTGTTTTTT
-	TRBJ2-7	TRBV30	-	CAWSDYRQLYEQYF	TGTGCCTGGAGTGATTACCGACAGCTCTACGAGCAGTACTTC
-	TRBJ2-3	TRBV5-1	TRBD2	CASSFAGTSGIESTDTQYF	TGCGCCAGCAGCTTCGCCGGGACTAGCGGGATAGAGAGCACAGATACGCAGTATTTT
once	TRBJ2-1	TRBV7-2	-	CASSLTTHNEQFF	TGTGCCAGCAGCCTGACAACTCACAATGAGCAGTTCTTC
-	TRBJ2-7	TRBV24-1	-	CATSRGGLNYEQYF	TGTGCCACCAGTAGGGGGGGATTGAACTACGAGCAGTACTTC
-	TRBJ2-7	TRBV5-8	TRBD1	CASSLMTGATSYEQYF	TGTGCCAGCAGCTTAATGACAGGGGCCACCTCCTACGAGCAGTACTTC
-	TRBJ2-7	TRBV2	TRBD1	CASSKKTPGQGAREQYF	TGTGCCAGCAGTAAAAAAACCCCGGGACAGGGGGCGCGGGAGCAGTACTTC
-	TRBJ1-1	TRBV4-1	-	CASSQEPRWDTEAFF	TGCGCCAGCAGCCAAGAACCGAGGTGGGACACTGAAGCTTTCTTT
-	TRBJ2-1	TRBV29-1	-	CSVEKLREQFF	TGCAGCGTTGAAAAGCTGCGGGAGCAGTTCTTC
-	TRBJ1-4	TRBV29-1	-	CSVGRVGEKLFF	TGCAGCGTTGGGAGGGTGGGGGAAAAACTGTTTTTT
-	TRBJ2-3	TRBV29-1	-	CSVSAGTTIGDTQYF	TGCAGCGTTTCAGCCGGGACAACTATTGGGGATACGCAGTATTTT
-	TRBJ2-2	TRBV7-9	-	CASTLTTAGELFF	TGTGCCAGCACCCTAACGACAGCCGGGGAGCTGTTTTTT
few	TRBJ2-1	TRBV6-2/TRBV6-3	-	CASSYVGAATPPKQFF	TGTGCCAGCAGTTACGTGGGGGCCGCGACCCCACCCAAGCAGTTCTTC
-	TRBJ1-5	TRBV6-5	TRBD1	CASSSLGQGTQPQHF	TGTGCCAGCAGTTCCCTGGGACAGGGGACGCAGCCCCAGCATTTT
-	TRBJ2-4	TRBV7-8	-	CASSFGGVDIQYF	TGTGCCAGCAGCTTCGGGGGAGTTGACATTCAGTACTTC
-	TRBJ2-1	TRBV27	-	CASSSGQHNEQFF	TGTGCCAGCAGTTCCGGACAGCACAATGAGCAGTTCTTC
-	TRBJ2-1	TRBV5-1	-	CASSFRSGARVDEQFF	TGCGCCAGCAGCTTCAGGTCGGGAGCCCGAGTGGATGAGCAGTTCTTC
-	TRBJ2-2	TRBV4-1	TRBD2	CASSQRSGANTGELFF	TGCGCCAGCAGCCAAAGGAGCGGGGCGAACACCGGGGAGCTGTTTTTT
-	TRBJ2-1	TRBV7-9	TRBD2	CASSFVALEREVNEQFF	TGTGCCAGCAGCTTCGTGGCTTTAGAACGGGAGGTTAATGAGCAGTTCTTC
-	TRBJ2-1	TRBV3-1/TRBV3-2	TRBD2	CASSQDPDSGIYNEQFF	TGTGCCAGCAGCCAAGATCCAGATAGCGGGATCTACAATGAGCAGTTCTTC
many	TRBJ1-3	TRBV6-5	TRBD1	CASSSGQGNTIYF	TGTGCCAGCAGTTCGGGACAGGGGAACACCATATATTTT
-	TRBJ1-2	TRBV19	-	CASTNNGQFSNYGYTF	TGTGCCAGTACCAACAACGGACAGTTTTCTAACTATGGCTACACCTTC
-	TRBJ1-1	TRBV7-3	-	CASSLTGATEAFF	TGTGCCAGCAGCTTAACGGGGGCCACTGAAGCTTTCTTT
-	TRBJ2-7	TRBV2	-	CASSLQGHEQYF	TGTGCCAGCAGCCTACAGGGCCACGAGCAGTACTTC
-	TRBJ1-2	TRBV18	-	CASSPITGPSHGYTF	TGTGCCAGCTCACCTATTACAGGGCCTTCGCATGGCTACACCTTC
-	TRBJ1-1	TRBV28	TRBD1	CASSTNRGRGTEAFF	TGTGCCAGCAGTACAAACAGGGGGCGGGGGACTGAAGCTTTCTTT
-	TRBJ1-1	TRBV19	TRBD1	CASKDREGEATEAFF	TGTGCCAGTAAGGACAGGGAGGGCGAGGCCACTGAAGCTTTCTTT
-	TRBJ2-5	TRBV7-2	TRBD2	CASSWTSGSETQYF	TGTGCCAGCAGCTGGACTAGCGGGAGTGAGACCCAGTACTTC
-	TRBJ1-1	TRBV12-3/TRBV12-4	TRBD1	CASRQGGSEAFF	TGTGCCAGCAGACAGGGGGGGTCTGAAGCTTTCTTT
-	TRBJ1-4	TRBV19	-	CASSSAGGEKLFF	TGTGCCAGTAGTAGCGCGGGGGGTGAAAAACTGTTTTTT
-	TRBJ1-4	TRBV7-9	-	CASSALGGTSDEKLFF	TGTGCCAGCAGCGCCCTGGGGGGGACATCGGATGAAAAACTGTTTTTT
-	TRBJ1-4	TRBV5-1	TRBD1	CASSTTGGLYEKLFF	TGCGCCAGCAGTACCACAGGGGGTCTATACGAAAAACTGTTTTTT
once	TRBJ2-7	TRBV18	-	CASSSGSSYEQYF	TGTGCCAGCTCATCAGGGTCCTCCTACGAGCAGTACTTC
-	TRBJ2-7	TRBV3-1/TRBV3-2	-	CASSQVRQGGEQYF	TGTGCCAGCAGCCAAGTGCGACAGGGAGGCGAGCAGTACTTC
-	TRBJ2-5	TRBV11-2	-	CASSARDKGLETQYF	TGTGCCAGCAGCGCTCGGGACAAAGGGTTAGAGACCCAGTACTTC
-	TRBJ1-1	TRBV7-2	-	CATTGANTEAFF	TGTGCCACCACAGGTGCGAACACTGAAGCTTTCTTT
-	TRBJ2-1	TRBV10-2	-	CASSQGSYNEQFF	TGCGCCAGCAGTCAGGGCTCCTACAATGAGCAGTTCTTC
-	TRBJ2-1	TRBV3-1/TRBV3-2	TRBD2	CASSQEGLGEEPEQFF	TGTGCCAGCAGCCAAGAAGGACTAGGCGAGGAGCCTGAGCAGTTCTTC
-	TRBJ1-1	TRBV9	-	CASSTDSTEAFF	TGTGCCAGCAGCACCGACAGTACTGAAGCTTTCTTT
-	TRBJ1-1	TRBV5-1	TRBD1	CASSLGGTEDTEAFF	TGCGCCAGCAGCTTAGGGGGGACAGAAGACACTGAAGCTTTCTTT
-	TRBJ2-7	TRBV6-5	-	CASSLGTSGEQYF	TGTGCCAGCAGTCTCGGGACATCGGGGGAGCAGTACTTC
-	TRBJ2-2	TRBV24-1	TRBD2	CATRRLATGELFF	TGTGCCACCAGAAGACTAGCTACCGGGGAGCTGTTTTTT
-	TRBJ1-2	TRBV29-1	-	CSVEGQNYGYTF	TGCAGCGTTGAAGGACAGAACTATGGCTACACCTTC
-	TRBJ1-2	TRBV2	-	CASRAQTNYGYTF	TGTGCCAGCAGGGCCCAGACTAACTATGGCTACACCTTC
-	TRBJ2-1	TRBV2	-	CASPGVGGSSYNEQFF	TGTGCCAGCCCCGGGGTAGGGGGTAGCTCCTACAATGAGCAGTTCTTC